This record concerns one T cell receptor (beta chain) sequence. No cognate antigen has been identified for it. No per-base quality is available; no much larger clone lies one base away. The sample's time point, from its label and the paper: about 28 days (+/-7) after the second vaccine dose. AZD1222 recipients with second doses at about 4 weeks or about 12 weeks were pooled, because spike-specific TCR depth and breadth did not differ between schedules. The vaccinee samples were drawn from two UK trials, COV001 and COV002, one of which was a single-blind randomized controlled phase 2/3 trial testing AZD1222 (ChAdOx1 nCoV-19) in healthy adults. For TCRbeta chain sequencing, PBMC samples from trial participants were taken at day 0 and at day 28 after the second dose. The CDR3 regions of human TCRbeta chains were subjected to immunosequencing. The authors processed their data as follows. TCRs in the repertoires were compared against a reference library of SARS-CoV-2-specific TCRs that had been generated with the MIRA antigen-specificity platform. Breadth meant the fraction of unique TCRs that were SARS-CoV-2-associated, whereas depth meant the fraction of total T cells that were SARS-CoV-2-associated. Using the MIRA data, each spike-specific TCR was assigned both to the spike region to which the TCR was reactive and to a CD4 or CD8 class. Log10-transformed breadth and depth values were compared by one-way ANOVA with Sidak's multiple comparisons tests. Held by TCRdb, this immuneACCESS table contains in-frame sequences only and omits some clones. Under half of the omission traces to an unresolved V gene where checked; the cause of the rest is unknown. That table supplies the V and J calls and clone size; D and trimming were determined from the DNA. This sample gives some 67,000 clones in total; roughly four fifths of them show up just once. Roughly 6.5% of the sample is taken by the ten largest.

The sample comes from a study of T cell responses to AZD1222 COVID-19 vaccine (dated by TCRdb to the early 2020s). Regarding the complete study: A total of 230 to 250 trial participants underwent TCR sequencing, of whom around 200 received two doses of AZD1222 and some 25 received two doses of the MenACWY control vaccine. Trial participants were enrolled into age subgroups of 18-55, 56-69 and 70-plus years, which contained about 150, 28 and 57 TCR-sequenced participants, respectively.

Points the paper makes about the study in general: Because no day 14 peak-response samples were available, repertoires were characterized only after the peak T cell response. The 56-69-year group was small, and its depth increase did not reach significance, likely because of low power. The whole spike protein was spanned by vaccine-associated CD4 TCRs, and dominant responses were seen in regions 160-218 and 743-854. After two AZD1222 doses, spike-specific TCR breadth and depth were significantly higher than at day 0 and than in MenACWY recipients. Participants were mostly white British and included more females than males, and it was suggested by the authors that clonal diversity may have been underestimated. Only a handful of AZD1222 recipients were SARS-CoV-2 seropositive at baseline, limiting conclusions about previously exposed vaccinees. Reportedly, close to half of the unique spike-specific TCRs recognized epitopes lying outside the regions that are mutated in the B.1.351 and B.1.1.7 variants.

Source: peripheral blood, taken 28 days after the second AZD1222 dose. The clonotype was recovered from an adult who received the AZD1222 COVID-19 vaccine.

The CDR3 is CAWSNRATNEKLFF. The DNA sequence is given as TGTGCCTGGAGTAACAGGGCAACTAATGAAAAACTGTTTTTT. In this chain, TRBV30 is recombined with TRBJ1-4; TRBD1 is perhaps the D gene, given 6 matching bases. Between the V and J ends, shortened by 2 bases and 0 bases respectively, the junction contains 7 bases. The CDR1 and CDR2 encoded by the germline V gene (reference sequence) are GTSNPN and SVGIG. Including the terminal cysteine and phenylalanine, the CDR3 comprises 14 residues. The entry retains the CDR3 DNA only, 42 bases that are in frame from base 1.